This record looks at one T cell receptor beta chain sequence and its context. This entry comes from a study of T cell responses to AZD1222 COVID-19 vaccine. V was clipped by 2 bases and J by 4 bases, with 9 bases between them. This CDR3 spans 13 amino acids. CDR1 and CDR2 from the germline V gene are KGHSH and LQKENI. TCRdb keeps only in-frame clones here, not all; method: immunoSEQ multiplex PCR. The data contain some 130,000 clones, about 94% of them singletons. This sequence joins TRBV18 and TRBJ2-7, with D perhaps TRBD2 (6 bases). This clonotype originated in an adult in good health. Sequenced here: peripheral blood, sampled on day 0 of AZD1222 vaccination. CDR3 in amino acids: CASSPTRGYEQYF. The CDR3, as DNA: TGTGCCAGCTCACCAACACGGGGGTACGAGCAGTACTTC.